This is a list of T cell receptor beta chains from one sample in a study of T-cell memory formation after mild COVID-19. Via MiXCR, TCRdb re-called the 5' RACE reads, giving one row per CDR3 protein. The table shows 290,000 or so distinct CDR3 sequences, with just under 20% occurring only once. Material for sequencing was PBMCs or a T cell subset sorted from them (not recorded which). The receptors stem from a man in his late teens or twenties who had mild COVID-19 (a few samples of this study predate the infection). Cell type and time point are not known. The CDR3 runs from the conserved cysteine through the conserved F or W. D genes are given only for firm matches. Some rows have no size entry. The others give once, few or many, or a class for an expanded clone.

few	TRBD2	TRBJ2-1	TRBV11-2	CASRGLAWNEQFF	TGTGCCAGCCGGGGACTAGCCTGGAATGAGCAGTTCTTC
.	.	TRBJ2-1	TRBV7-3	CASSPGRGSGNEQFF	TGTGCCAGCAGTCCGGGACGCGGGTCGGGCAATGAGCAGTTCTTC
.	.	TRBJ2-7	TRBV13	CASSLRQVGAYEQYF	TGTGCCAGCAGCTTAAGGCAGGTAGGGGCCTACGAGCAGTACTTC
.	.	TRBJ1-5	TRBV28	CASRGGDASNQPQHF	TGTGCCAGCAGGGGGGGGGACGCTAGCAATCAGCCCCAGCATTTT
few	TRBD1	TRBJ2-1	TRBV7-9	CASSLAGTENPNEQFF	TGTGCCAGCAGCTTAGCGGGGACAGAGAATCCCAATGAGCAGTTCTTC
few	.	TRBJ1-3	TRBV7-9	CASSRGDSGNTIYF	TGTGCCAGCAGCAGAGGGGATTCTGGAAACACCATATATTTT
.	.	TRBJ1-3	TRBV6-2/TRBV6-3	CASNTGFGNTIYF	TGTGCCAGCAACACGGGATTCGGAAACACCATATATTTT
.	.	TRBJ2-3	TRBV4-3	CASSEGWGPSTDTQYF	TGCGCCAGCAGCGAAGGATGGGGCCCGAGCACAGATACGCAGTATTTT
few	.	TRBJ2-6	TRBV9	CASSVEGRSGANVLTF	TGTGCCAGCAGCGTAGAGGGCCGCTCTGGGGCCAACGTCCTGACTTTC
.	TRBD2	TRBJ2-3	TRBV7-6	CASSRPKGGGGPDTQYF	TGTGCCAGCAGCCGACCGAAAGGCGGGGGGGGGCCAGATACGCAGTATTTT
.	.	TRBJ1-1	TRBV19	CASSIGGLTEAFF	TGTGCCAGTAGTATAGGCGGGCTGACTGAAGCTTTCTTT
.	.	TRBJ2-7	TRBV4-1	CASSHLGEYEQYF	TGCGCCAGCAGCCATTTAGGTGAATACGAGCAGTACTTC
.	.	TRBJ2-3	TRBV20-1	CSAAPPGLAFIDTQYF	TGCAGTGCAGCCCCCCCGGGACTCGCATTTATAGATACGCAGTATTTT
few	TRBD1	TRBJ1-6	TRBV28	CASGQGSYNSPLHF	TGTGCCAGCGGACAGGGATCCTATAATTCACCCCTCCACTTT
.	.	TRBJ2-3	TRBV15	CATSRGGVGDTQYF	TGTGCCACCAGCAGAGGCGGCGTCGGCGATACGCAGTATTTT
once	TRBD1	TRBJ1-1	TRBV12-3/TRBV12-4	CASSLGDRANTEAFF	TGTGCCAGCAGTTTGGGAGACAGGGCGAACACTGAAGCTTTCTTT
many	TRBD1	TRBJ2-2	TRBV6-5	CASSRDRNTGELFF	TGTGCCAGCAGCCGGGACAGGAACACCGGGGAGCTGTTTTTT
.	TRBD1	TRBJ2-7	TRBV18	CASSATGGGYEQYF	TGTGCCAGCTCAGCCACAGGGGGAGGTTACGAGCAGTACTTC
.	.	TRBJ2-5	TRBV4-3	CASSQERFQETQYF	TGCGCCAGCAGCCAAGAGAGATTCCAAGAGACCCAGTACTTC
.	.	TRBJ2-2	TRBV5-6	CASSLAVRGSNTGELFF	TGTGCCAGCAGCTTGGCCGTCAGGGGATCGAACACCGGGGAGCTGTTTTTT
.	TRBD1	TRBJ1-1	TRBV20-1	CSGVLQGLEAFF	TGCAGCGGAGTTCTACAGGGGCTTGAAGCTTTCTTT
few	.	TRBJ2-3	TRBV6-6	CASSIVAGQGADTQYF	TGTGCCAGCAGTATAGTAGCGGGACAGGGTGCAGATACGCAGTATTTT
few	TRBD2	TRBJ2-1	TRBV18	CASSPRLAAYNEQFF	TGTGCCAGCTCACCCAGACTAGCGGCGTACAATGAGCAGTTCTTC
.	TRBD1	TRBJ2-3	TRBV12-3/TRBV12-4	CASRKTGGYGTDTQYF	TGTGCCAGCAGGAAAACAGGGGGATACGGCACAGATACGCAGTATTTT
few	.	TRBJ2-3	TRBV7-9	CASSFPGADTQYF	TGTGCCAGCAGCTTTCCGGGGGCAGATACGCAGTATTTT
few	TRBD1	TRBJ1-1	TRBV4-3	CASSPGDRANTEAFF	TGCGCCAGCAGCCCAGGGGACAGGGCGAACACTGAAGCTTTCTTT
.	TRBD1	TRBJ1-1	TRBV5-1	CASSGTGTVEAFF	TGCGCCAGCAGCGGTACCGGGACAGTTGAAGCTTTCTTT
.	.	TRBJ1-6	TRBV7-3	CASSLTAGYSPLHF	TGTGCCAGCAGCTTAACGGCAGGGTATTCACCCCTCCACTTT
.	.	TRBJ1-1	TRBV14	CASSHGWNTEAFF	TGTGCCAGCAGCCATGGATGGAACACTGAAGCTTTCTTT
.	TRBD1	TRBJ2-5	TRBV5-1	CASSSGQGSQETQYF	TGCGCCAGCAGCTCAGGACAGGGAAGCCAAGAGACCCAGTACTTC
.	.	TRBJ1-1	TRBV7-9	CASGGTRTEAFF	TGTGCCAGCGGTGGTACGCGAACTGAAGCTTTCTTT
.	.	TRBJ1-3	TRBV4-1	CASSQAPAIARGNTIYF	TGCGCCAGCAGCCAAGCCCCGGCGATAGCGAGGGGAAACACCATATATTTT
.	.	TRBJ2-1	TRBV5-1	CASSSLGIRGGHRNEQFF	TGCGCCAGCAGCTCTCTTGGGATTAGGGGGGGCCATCGAAATGAGCAGTTCTTC
few	.	TRBJ2-1	TRBV30	CAWSRGQYNEQFF	TGTGCCTGGAGTAGAGGGCAATACAATGAGCAGTTCTTC
.	TRBD2	TRBJ2-5	TRBV6-5	CASRRNPSGEAQYF	TGTGCCAGCAGACGGAACCCTAGCGGGGAGGCCCAGTACTTC
few	.	TRBJ2-6	TRBV5-1	CASSLEKAGANVLTF	TGCGCCAGCAGCTTGGAAAAGGCTGGGGCCAACGTCCTGACTTTC
.	.	TRBJ1-5	TRBV18	CASSPRTDVSQHF	TGTGCCAGCTCACCTAGGACGGACGTGTCCCAGCATTTT
.	.	TRBJ1-2	TRBV29-1	CSVYAIYGYTF	TGCAGCGTTTACGCGATCTATGGCTACACCTTC
.	.	TRBJ1-2	TRBV2	CASSERGQLGGYTF	TGTGCCAGCAGTGAGAGGGGCCAACTAGGCGGCTACACCTTC
few	.	TRBJ1-2	TRBV9	CASSRTGDANYGYTF	TGTGCCAGCTCTCGTACGGGGGACGCTAACTATGGCTACACCTTC
.	.	TRBJ2-1	TRBV7-8	CASSFSWTQAANEQFF	TGTGCCAGCAGCTTCTCCTGGACTCAAGCTGCTAATGAGCAGTTCTTC
few	.	TRBJ1-3	TRBV12-3/TRBV12-4	CASSLVGGQRHTIYF	TGTGCCAGCAGTTTAGTGGGGGGGCAGCGACACACCATATATTTT
.	.	TRBJ2-3	TRBV5-4	CASPSRGAEDTQYF	TGTGCCAGCCCTTCCCGGGGGGCTGAAGATACGCAGTATTTT
.	.	TRBJ2-7	TRBV6-1	CASGGYEQYF	TGTGCCAGCGGCGGTTACGAGCAGTACTTC
.	.	TRBJ2-1	TRBV19	CARPSRGGHSNEQFF	TGTGCCAGGCCTTCCAGGGGGGGGCATAGCAATGAGCAGTTCTTC
.	.	TRBJ2-5	TRBV7-2	CASSLWLASETQYF	TGTGCCAGCAGCTTATGGCTAGCTTCAGAGACCCAGTACTTC
.	.	TRBJ1-1	TRBV7-9	CASSFSTAPGTEAFF	TGTGCCAGCAGCTTCTCCACGGCCCCGGGGACTGAAGCTTTCTTT
few	.	TRBJ2-3	TRBV10-3	CASNELATDTQYF	TGTGCCAGCAACGAGTTAGCGACAGATACGCAGTATTTT
many	.	TRBJ1-6	TRBV13	CASSLRDTNDLDSPLHF	TGTGCCAGCAGCTTAAGGGACACTAACGATCTAGATTCACCCCTCCACTTT
.	TRBD2	TRBJ2-3	TRBV3-1	CASSLASGSGDTQYF	TGTGCCAGCAGCCTCGCTAGCGGGAGCGGAGATACGCAGTATTTT
.	.	TRBJ2-1	TRBV7-3	CASSLVSTGYNEQFF	TGTGCCAGCAGTTTAGTTTCGACCGGCTACAATGAGCAGTTCTTC